The 25 T cell receptor beta chains below were found in one sample sequenced in a study of blood T cells in healthy people across ages (dated by TCRdb to 2014 to 2015). Libraries were made using 5' RACE. Sequenced using an Illumina HiSeq 2500. The second PCR ran for about 6 to 12 cycles and used a J-beta primer mix along with a sample-barcoded 5' primer. The public reads were quality trimmed at Q25 with fastp and then assembled into clones with MiXCR by TCRdb, keeping productive beta chains. A single entry per CDR3 protein holds the most common genes and DNA from its merged rows. For this sample the table gives roughly 1,100,000 distinct CDR3 sequences, of which under 30% were detected only once. Of the sample, less than 0.85% is held by the ten largest clones. The sample was also reused in another study, on T cells of mothers and their children.

Specimen: blood. These receptors originate from a girl aged 2 to 10 in good health.

This clonotype showed up just a few times. The CDR3 DNA follows: TGTGCCAGCATGGAGGGAGCCACCGGGGAGCTGTTTTTT. This translates into CASMEGATGELFF. The rearrangement uses TRBV28 and TRBJ2-2; D might be TRBD2 (6 bases). Per germline, CDR1 MDHEN and CDR2 SYDVKM. V lost 7 bases and J lost 4, with 10 bases in between. The length of the CDR3 is 13 residues.

This clonotype was seen a handful of times. The V and J genes are TRBV4-1 and TRBJ2-5, with D hard to call. With 4 bases removed from V and 4 bases from J, the gap between germline ends came to 13 bases. The CDR3 length is 14 residues. The germline V gene encodes CDR1 MGHRA and CDR2 YSYEKL. The CDR3 DNA is TGCGCCAGCAGCCCTGCGGACGCCGGAGAGACCCAGTACTTC. Its protein product is CASSPADAGETQYF.

This clonotype was seen a handful of times. The chain combines TRBV4-3 with TRBJ2-1; weak D call: TRBD2 (6 bases). V was shortened by 0 bases and J by 4 bases, with 10 bases between the two germline ends. The CDR3 covers 15 residues. Germline V gene lookup returns CDR1 LGHNA and CDR2 YSLEER. CDR3 bases: TGCGCCAGCAGCCAAGAGTCCGGGGGATACAATGAGCAGTTCTTC. Protein: CASSQESGGYNEQFF.

The chain recombines TRBV28 with TRBJ2-3; D is unclear. Germline-derived CDR1 and CDR2 are MDHEN and SYDVKM. Trimming left V 10 bases short and J 0 bases short, with 8 bases between. This CDR3 region has 12 residues. This CDR3 reads CAIATSTDTQYF. CDR3 sequence (DNA): TGTGCCATAGCAACAAGCACAGATACGCAGTATTTT. The full variable domain, with the rest looked up from reference TRBV28 and TRBJ2-3, is DVKVTQSSRYLVKRTGEKVFLECVQDMDHENMFWYRQDPGLGLRLIYFSYDVKMKEKGDIPEGYSVSREKKERFSLILESASTNQTSMYLCAIATSTDTQYFGPGTRLTVL.

This clonotype was observed a few times. V gene TRBV20-1 combines with J gene TRBJ1-1; D gene uncertain. V was clipped by 3 bases and J by 3 bases, with 20 bases between them. Germline V gene sequence: CDR1 DFQATT, CDR2 SNEGSKA (reference sequence). The CDR3 is 16 amino acids. The CDR3 region is CSASSRRGIVDTEAFF. CDR3 sequence (DNA): TGCAGTGCTAGTTCCAGACGCGGGATAGTTGACACTGAAGCTTTCTTT.

The chain recombines TRBV4-3 with TRBJ1-4, with 7 bases fitting TRBD1. The CDR3 sequence is 15 residues long. From germline, CDR1 is LGHNA and CDR2 YSLEER. The junction had 10 bases not matched to a gene; V was cut back by 4 bases and J by 8 bases. CDR3 DNA: TGCGCCAGCAGCCCCACCGGGACAGCGTCGGAAAAACTGTTTTTT. This codes for CASSPTGTASEKLFF.

This clonotype has only a few counts. The CDR3 nucleotides read TGCAGTGCTCCTCATGGCCCCGACACAGATACGCAGTATTTT. Its translation: CSAPHGPDTDTQYF. This sequence joins TRBV20-1 and TRBJ2-3; D is unresolved. This CDR3 spans 14 amino acids. Germline V gene lookup returns CDR1 DFQATT and CDR2 SNEGSKA (reference sequence). The ends were cut back, 5 bases at V and 2 bases at J, with 14 bases in the middle.

This clonotype came up a few times. The CDR3 region has the DNA TGTGCCAGCAGCACCAGTCTCGCCCGTGACGAGCAGTACTTC. It yields the protein CASSTSLARDEQYF. The chain employs TRBV7-8 and TRBJ2-7; no reliable D call. The CDR3 length is 14 residues. V was trimmed by 5 bases and J by 5 bases, leaving 16 bases between them. Looked up from germline, CDR1 is SGHVS and CDR2 is FQNEAQ. Full variable domain (outside the CDR3, taken from reference TRBV7-8 and TRBJ2-7): GAGVSQSPRYKVAKRGQDVALRCDPISGHVSLFWYQQALGQGPEFLTYFQNEAQLDKSGLPSDRFFAERPEGSVSTLKIQRTQQEDSAVYLCASSTSLARDEQYFGPGTRLTVT.

This clonotype was counted only a few times. The CDR3 protein is CASSSSTAIMNTEAFF. The DNA for the CDR3 is TGTGCCAGCAGTTCCTCGACAGCTATCATGAACACTGAAGCTTTCTTT. J is TRBJ1-1 and V is TRBV12-3 or TRBV12-4, with D possibly being TRBD1 (5 bases). Trimming took off 4 bases at V and 0 bases at J, with 15 bases between the two ends. CDR3 length equals 16 residues.

The genes are TRBV5-1 and TRBJ1-1; the D gene is possibly TRBD1 (6 bases). Germline-derived CDR1 and CDR2 are SGHRS and YFSETQ. The CDR3 is 15 amino acids. V lost 0 bases to trimming and J lost 1 base, with 10 bases between them. The CDR3 loop is CASSLERGENTEAFF. DNA for the CDR3: TGCGCCAGCAGCTTGGAGAGGGGGGAGAACACTGAAGCTTTCTTT.

This clonotype has more than one count but fewer than ten. The gene calls are TRBV29-1 and TRBJ1-2, with 7 bases that match TRBD1. The germline V gene has CDR1 SQVTM and CDR2 ANQGSEA. The CDR3 covers 14 residues. Trimming took 4 bases from V and 4 from J; bases not matched to a gene: 9. CDR3 coding DNA: TGCAGCGTTGGTGGGGCGGGACAGACCTATGGCTACACCTTC. Encoded protein: CSVGGAGQTYGYTF.

The sample holds a few counts of this clonotype. A single base separates this from a much larger clone, so it may be a read error. This chain joins TRBV2 and TRBJ2-5; no definite D call. The tail of the sequence fits TRBJ2-7 better, so the J call may be wrong. Germline-derived CDR1 and CDR2 are SNHLY and FYNNEI. CDR3 length: 15 residues. CDR3: CASQTFPSPTHEQYF. CDR3 nucleotide sequence: TGTGCCAGCCAAACTTTTCCTTCACCGACACACGAGCAGTACTTC.

CDR3: CATSKMPPSTDTQYF. The CDR3 nucleotides are TGTGCCACCAGCAAGATGCCCCCGAGCACAGATACGCAGTATTTT. J is TRBJ2-3 and V is TRBV15, with D unclear. Trimming shortened V by 4 bases and J by 0 bases, and 11 bases separated the two germline ends. Germline V gene data show CDR1 as LNHNV and CDR2 as YYDKDF (reference sequence). The CDR3 is 15 residues long.

The chain employs TRBV5-1 and TRBJ1-1, with TRBD1 as a possible D gene (6 bases). The CDR3 totals 13 residues. The V end lost 0 bases, the J end lost 11 bases, and 14 bases lay between the germline ends. Looked up from germline, CDR1 is SGHRS and CDR2 is YFSETQ. The DNA of the CDR3 is TGCGCCAGCAGCTTGGTGGGGGCTGAGATGGCTTTCTTT. Encoded protein: CASSLVGAEMAFF.

The chain has TRBV15 and TRBJ2-5; possible D gene TRBD2, 5 bases. There are 16 residues in the CDR3. The V gene lost 1 base and the J gene lost 3 bases, with 15 bases spanning the gap. Germline CDR1 is LNHNV and CDR2 is YYDKDF (reference sequence). CDR3 in DNA: TGTGCCACCAGCAGAGGGGGAGACGCTATTAAAGAGACCCAGTACTTC. It translates to CATSRGGDAIKETQYF. Based on the CDR3 plus reference TRBV15 and TRBJ2-5, the full variable domain is DAMVIQNPRYQVTQFGKPVTLSCSQTLNHNVMYWYQQKSSQAPKLLFHYYDKDFNNEADTPDNFQSRRPNTSFCFLDIRSPGLGDTAMYLCATSRGGDAIKETQYFGPGTRLLVL.

Only a few counts were recorded for this clonotype. The V gene is TRBV11-2, the J gene TRBJ2-4, with 9 positions matching TRBD2. Germline V gene data show CDR1 as SGHAT and CDR2 as FQNNGV. This CDR3 is 16 amino acids long. Trimming removed 5 bases from V and 8 bases from J; junction bases left unmatched: 13. The DNA of the CDR3 is TGTGCCAGCAGCCCCACTCTTGGTCGCGGGAGGGACATTCAGTACTTC. This codes for CASSPTLGRGRDIQYF. Using reference TRBV11-2 and TRBJ2-4 for the parts outside the CDR3, the full variable domain is EAGVAQSPRYKIIEKRQSVAFWCNPISGHATLYWYQQILGQGPKLLIQFQNNGVVDDSQLPKDRFSAERLKGVDSTLKIQPAKLEDSAVYLCASSPTLGRGRDIQYFGAGTRLSVL.

J is TRBJ2-1 and V is TRBV4-1; D remains ambiguous. This CDR3 has 14 residues. Trimming shortened V by 1 base and J by 6 bases, and 10 bases separated the two germline ends. The germline V gene encodes CDR1 MGHRA and CDR2 YSYEKL. CDR3 sequence reads: CASSQALPGNEQFF. The CDR3 DNA follows: TGCGCCAGCAGCCAAGCCCTACCGGGCAATGAGCAGTTCTTC.

The CDR3 is CASSRRGQTYEQYF. The CDR3 DNA reads as TGTGCCAGCAGCCGAAGGGGCCAAACCTACGAGCAGTACTTC. The chain employs TRBV14 and TRBJ2-1; weak D call: TRBD1 (5 bases). The J call may be incorrect, as the DNA end agrees better with TRBJ2-7. This CDR3 is built from 14 residues. Germline assignment: CDR1 SGHDN and CDR2 FVKESK.

This clonotype appeared a few times. The chain has TRBV5-5 and TRBJ2-5; unclear D gene. The end of the DNA fits TRBJ2-7 better, so the J call may be wrong. From germline, CDR1 is SGHKS and CDR2 YYEKEE (reference sequence). CDR3 length: 14 residues. The CDR3 region has the DNA TGTGCCAGCAGCTTCCGGGCTGACCAATACGAGCAGTACTTC. Its protein product is CASSFRADQYEQYF.

The chain carries TRBV29-1 and TRBJ1-2; no definite D call. V was trimmed by 3 bases and J by 6 bases, leaving 5 bases between them. This CDR3 region has 10 residues. Germline V gene data show CDR1 as SQVTM and CDR2 as ANQGSEA. The CDR3: CSVDEDGYTF. CDR3 in DNA: TGCAGCGTTGATGAGGATGGCTACACCTTC. The whole variable domain, filled in from reference TRBV29-1 and TRBJ1-2, reads SAVISQKPSRDICQRGTSLTIQCQVDSQVTMMFWYRQQPGQSLTLIATANQGSEATYESGFVIDKFPISRPNLTFSTLTVSNMSPEDSSIYLCSVDEDGYTFGSGTRLTVV.

This chain links TRBV7-2 with TRBJ2-5; either TRBD1 or TRBD2 may supply D (5 bases each). Gene TRBJ2-7 matches the end of the DNA better, so the J call may be wrong. This CDR3 is 15 amino acids long. The germline gives CDR1 SGHTA, CDR2 FQGNSA. The DNA for the CDR3 is TGTGCCAGCAGCTTAGTCGGGACCACTACCTACGAGCAGTACTTC. Its translation: CASSLVGTTTYEQYF.

This clonotype turned up a few times. This chain joins TRBV20-1 and TRBJ2-5, with D tentatively TRBD1 (6 bases). Near its end, the DNA agrees better with TRBJ2-7, so the J call may be wrong. Germline V gene sequence: CDR1 DFQATT, CDR2 SNEGSKA (reference sequence). CDR3 length: 15 amino acids. The DNA for the CDR3 is TGCAGTGCTAGAGATACACAGGGCCCTACCTACGAGCAGTACTTC. Its translation is CSARDTQGPTYEQYF.

On this clonotype: The final CDR3 position lacks the conserved phenylalanine or tryptophan, pointing to a likely read error. The rearrangement uses TRBV29-1 and TRBJ2-5; D is undetermined. Trimming shortened V by 2 bases and J by 5 bases, and 9 bases separated the two germline ends. The CDR3 totals 12 residues. Per germline, CDR1 SQVTM and CDR2 ANQGSEA. The CDR3 coding sequence is TGCAGCGTTGAAACGGGCCAGGAGACCCAGTACCTC. The encoded protein is CSVETGQETQYL.

This clonotype occurred a few times. Mismatch with germline at one junction end may stem from a read error. This chain connects TRBV4-3 to TRBJ2-6, with D maybe TRBD2 (5 bases). CDR1 LGHNA and CDR2 YSLEER come from the germline V gene. The CDR3 is 16 amino acids. CDR3 amino acids: CACSQDVAGGANVLTF. CDR3 in DNA: TGCGCCTGCAGCCAAGACGTGGCCGGAGGCGCCAACGTCCTGACTTTC.

This clonotype has just a few counts. The junction does not match germline at one end; this may be a read error. The chain links TRBV24-1 to TRBJ2-1, with D uncertain. Germline-derived CDR1 and CDR2 are KGHDR and SFDVKD. The CDR3 covers 14 residues. CDR3 sequence reads: CATQDSGAYSEQFF. CDR3 coding DNA: TGTGCCACCCAGGATAGTGGCGCCTACAGTGAGCAGTTCTTC.